This T cell receptor beta chain was observed in a study of shared clonotypes between healthy human individuals. Study results and limitations: Larger estimated richness was generally seen in naive subsets than in memory subsets.

This clone was counted a single time. Its antigen is not known. Only in-frame clones appear in the TCRdb table, and some are missing; sequencing was by immunoSEQ multiplex PCR. The table records about 2.4 million clones, under 95% of them present only once. CD45RA-negative memory and CD45RA+ naive subsets were split from the CD4+ cells. With 5 bases clipped from V and 0 bases from J, the junction kept 10 bases outside the gene matches. CDR1 and CDR2 from the germline V gene are SEHNR and FQNEAQ (reference sequence). The CDR3 covers 16 residues. The receptor comes from a man aged 18 to 30 in good health. Some clones in this sample may be carry-over from other donors' samples. The V and J genes are TRBV7-9 and TRBJ2-7, with TRBD1 identical over 7 bases. The sample comprised naive CD4+ T cells from PBMCs. The subset denotes: CD45RA+ positively selected. CDR3 sequence: CASSPRRQGSSYEQYF. The CDR3 DNA sequence: TGTGCCAGCAGCCCCCGTCGACAGGGAAGCTCCTACGAGCAGTACTTC. Full variable domain (remainder filled in from reference TRBV7-9 and TRBJ2-7): DTGVSQNPRHKITKRGQNVTFRCDPISEHNRLYWYRQTLGQGPEFLTYFQNEAQLEKSRLLSDRFSAERPKGSFSTLEIQRTEQGDSAMYLCASSPRRQGSSYEQYFGPGTRLTVT.